The clone carrying this T cell receptor (beta chain) was recorded once. Its cognate antigen is unknown. V was shortened by 0 bases and J by 10 bases, with 13 bases between the two germline ends. This CDR3 is built from 14 residues. Germline CDR1 is SGDLS and CDR2 is YYNGEE. Clones were read by immunoSEQ multiplex PCR, and TCRdb kept only the in-frame ones, dropping some. The sample has about 71,000 clones; roughly 93% are singletons. This specimen comes from a study of cytomegalovirus exposure and HLA in healthy donors. General study findings and limits: First-cohort TCR clusters tended to co-occur in the 120 or so validation repertoires, a later analysis found. Rare TCR sequences predominated, though certain public TCRs were found in many donors. The listing of 150 to 200 TCR beta chains classed them as cytomegalovirus-associated.

This TCR was recovered from a woman between 18 and 29 years old in good health and CMV-seronegative. The chain uses TRBV9 and TRBJ1-4; D call uncertain. The sequencing input was PBMCs. DNA of the CDR3: TGTGCCAGCAGCGTAGAGGAGGGAGTCGGAAAACTGTTTTTT. The encoded protein is CASSVEEGVGKLFF.